These 14 T cell receptor beta chains share one sample of origin, sequenced in a study of shared clonotypes between healthy human individuals. Repertoires were generated with immunoSEQ multiplex PCR, while TCRdb's copy carries only in-frame clones and drops some. The table lists about 480,000 clones, 75% to 80% of them singletons, with 12% in the top ten. Source material: PBMCs. These receptors all stem from a woman in her thirties or forties in good health. Some clones in this sample may be carry-over from other donors' samples.

V gene TRBV5-1 combines with J gene TRBJ2-6; tentative D call: TRBD1 (6 bases). Trimming stripped 4 bases from V and 2 bases from J, with 10 bases between. Germline assignment: CDR1 SGHRS and CDR2 YFSETQ. The CDR3 loop spans 15 amino acids. This chain's CDR3 is CASSPQGPGANVLTF. The CDR3 DNA is TGCGCCAGCAGCCCACAGGGACCTGGGGCCAACGTCCTGACTTTC.

The chain has TRBV21-1 and TRBJ2-1; the table's D call TRBD2 went unverified against the DNA. TRBV21-1 is a documented pseudogene. This CDR3 comprises 15 residues. CDR3 loop: CASNLTSQSYNEQFF. The CDR3 nucleotides are TGTGCCAGCAATCTGACTAGTCAGTCCTACAATGAGCAGTTCTTC.

Concerning this clone itself: Only one base separates this from a far larger clonotype, so it likely reflects a read error. This chain joins TRBV2 and TRBJ2-7; D not resolved. Trimming took off 5 bases at V and 2 bases at J, with 4 bases between the two ends. The CDR3 covers 11 residues. Per germline, CDR1 SNHLY and CDR2 FYNNEI. The CDR3 nucleotides are TGTGCCAGCAGTTTCGCCTACGAGCAGTACTTC. Amino acids: CASSFAYEQYF. Supplemented by reference TRBV2 and TRBJ2-7, the full variable domain reads EPEVTQTPSHQVTQMGQEVILRCVPISNHLYFYWYRQILGQKVEFLVSFYNNEISEKSEIFDDQFSVERPDGSNFTLKIRSTKLEDSAMYFCASSFAYEQYFGPGTRLTVT.

The chain employs TRBV28 and TRBJ2-7; possible D gene TRBD2, 5 bases. Germline-derived CDR1 and CDR2 are MDHEN and SYDVKM. V lost 10 bases and J 6 bases, leaving 16 bases between the germline ends. The CDR3 consists of 12 residues. CDR3 coding DNA: TGTGCCACAGTTGGAGGCCCACGCGAGCAGTACTTC. It translates to CATVGGPREQYF.

The rearrangement uses TRBV7-2 and TRBJ2-5; no reliable D call. The CDR3 length is 13 residues. Per germline, CDR1 SGHTA and CDR2 FQGNSA. The V and J ends lost 4 bases and 5 bases respectively, with 11 bases between them. DNA of the CDR3: TGTGCCAGCAGCTCGGACCGGTGGGAGACCCAGTACTTC. It encodes CASSSDRWETQYF. Full variable domain (outside the CDR3, taken from reference TRBV7-2 and TRBJ2-5): GAGVSQSPSNKVTEKGKDVELRCDPISGHTALYWYRQSLGQGLEFLIYFQGNSAPDKSGLPSDRFSAERTGGSVSTLTIQRTQQEDSAVYLCASSSDRWETQYFGPGTRLLVL.

The gene calls are TRBV4-1 and TRBJ2-2; D possibly corresponds to TRBD1 (6 bases). Trimming cost V 4 bases and J 6 bases, with 12 bases left between them. CDR1 and CDR2 from the germline V gene are MGHRA and YSYEKL. This CDR3 comprises 14 residues. The CDR3 here is CASSPNPGAGELFF. The CDR3 DNA follows: TGCGCCAGCAGCCCTAACCCAGGGGCCGGGGAGCTGTTTTTT.

The genes are TRBV7-3 and TRBJ1-1; TRBD1 aligns across 7 bases. The CDR3 covers 18 residues. Trimming cost V 0 bases and J 5 bases; bases outside gene matches: 15. Germline loops: CDR1 SGHTA, CDR2 FQGTGA. CDR3 nucleotides: TGTGCCAGCAGCTTAACCCCTGGTTTGACAGGGAAAGGTACTGAAGCTTTCTTT. Its translation is CASSLTPGLTGKGTEAFF.

This chain connects TRBV10-2 to TRBJ2-1, with 11 bases lining up with TRBD2. This CDR3 is built from 15 residues. After removal of 4 bases from V and 7 bases from J, the junction contained 6 bases not matched to a gene. The germline CDR1 and CDR2 sequences are WSHSY and SAAADI. DNA of the CDR3: TGCGCCAGCAGTGTCCCTAGCGGGAGGCGGAATGAGCAGTTCTTC. Translated, it gives CASSVPSGRRNEQFF.

The chain couples TRBV9 to TRBJ2-4; D is possibly TRBD1 (6 bases). CDR3 length: 16 amino acids. V was trimmed by 0 bases and J by 3 bases, leaving 13 bases between them. Looked up from germline, CDR1 is SGDLS and CDR2 is YYNGEE. As DNA, the CDR3 is TGTGCCAGCAGCGTAGGGAAGGGGGTCGGCAAAAACATTCAGTACTTC. It encodes CASSVGKGVGKNIQYF.

This sequence joins TRBV2 and TRBJ2-2; 11 nucleotides match TRBD1. This CDR3 region has 16 residues. In germline, CDR1 is SNHLY, CDR2 FYNNEI. V was clipped by 5 bases and J by 4 bases; unmatched bases: 6. CDR3 sequence reads: CASSWTGGAGTGELFF. CDR3 bases: TGTGCCAGCAGTTGGACAGGGGGCGCAGGCACCGGGGAGCTGTTTTTT.

The chain combines TRBV27 with TRBJ1-6; D might be TRBD1 (5 bases). Trimming took off 3 bases at V and 7 bases at J, with 10 bases between the two ends. From germline, CDR1 is MNHEY and CDR2 SMNVEV (reference sequence). This CDR3 contains 14 residues. The CDR3 bases are TGTGCCAGCAGTTTTAGACAGACCAATTCACCCCTCCACTTT. It specifies CASSFRQTNSPLHF.

The chain uses TRBV6-6 and TRBJ2-7; D is possibly TRBD1 (7 bases). V was clipped by 7 bases and J by 5 bases, with 15 bases between them. The CDR3 contains 13 residues. The germline CDR1 and CDR2 sequences are MNHNY and SVGAGI (reference sequence). This chain's CDR3 is CASTTQGGHEQYF. Here the CDR3 DNA reads TGTGCCAGCACCACCCAGGGGGGTCACGAGCAGTACTTC.

The chain joins TRBV4-2 to TRBJ2-1; 8 bases are shared with TRBD2. J lost 3 bases, V lost 3 bases, and 1 base had no gene match. This CDR3 contains 14 residues. Germline V gene data show CDR1 as LGHNA and CDR2 as YNFKEQ. In DNA, the CDR3 is TGTGCCAGCAGCCATAGCGGGAACTACAATGAGCAGTTCTTC. This sequence encodes CASSHSGNYNEQFF.

V gene TRBV7-9 combines with J gene TRBJ1-1; TRBD1 agrees at 10 bases. Losses at the gene ends were 2 bases for V and 4 bases for J; bases not matched to a gene: 7. The germline CDR1 and CDR2 sequences are SEHNR and FQNEAQ (reference sequence). This CDR3 is built from 16 residues. In DNA form, the CDR3 reads TGTGCCAGCAGCTTACCCACGGGACAGGGGCCCACTGAAGCTTTCTTT. Its protein is CASSLPTGQGPTEAFF. The entire variable domain, with the rest obtained from reference TRBV7-9 and TRBJ1-1, is as follows: DTGVSQNPRHKITKRGQNVTFRCDPISEHNRLYWYRQTLGQGPEFLTYFQNEAQLEKSRLLSDRFSAERPKGSFSTLEIQRTEQGDSAMYLCASSLPTGQGPTEAFFGQGTRLTVV.